These 27 T cell receptor beta chains came from one sample sequenced in a study of control samples from healthy donors and cancer patients. Profiling relied on immunoSEQ multiplex PCR, and the TCRdb table lists in-frame clones only, not all of them. The repertoire holds about 120,000 clones, with 85% to 90% as singletons. Sequencing input: blood. Every receptor here comes from a man under 40 in good health.

To note about this clone: Other DNA sequences in this sample translate to the same CDR3. The rearrangement links TRBV7-2 to TRBJ1-4; weak D call: TRBD1 (6 bases). Germline V CDR1 and CDR2: SGHTA, FQGNSA. The V gene lost 4 bases and the J gene lost 2 bases, with 11 bases spanning the gap. The CDR3 has 15 amino acids. CDR3 sequence (DNA): TGTGCCAGCAGCTATCAGGGGACGACTAATGAAAAACTGTTTTTT. Translation: CASSYQGTTNEKLFF.

This clone occurred a few times. The chain uses TRBV3-1 (or the pseudogene TRBV3-2) and TRBJ1-2; D uncertain. Germline CDR1 and CDR2: LGHDT and YNNKEL (reference sequence). The CDR3 has 13 residues. Trimming removed 1 base from V and 4 bases from J, with 7 bases in between. CDR3 sequence (DNA): TGTGCCAGCAGCCAAGGGGTTGCCTATGGCTACACCTTC. Translating gives CASSQGVAYGYTF.

Regarding this clone: This sample includes further DNA sequences coding for the same CDR3. The chain carries TRBV29-1 and TRBJ1-2; D unresolved. Germline CDR1 reads SQVTM; CDR2 reads ANQGSEA. The V end lost 6 bases, the J end lost 5 bases, and 7 bases lay between the germline ends. This CDR3 is 10 amino acids long. DNA of the CDR3: TGCAGCGTGCTGTATTATGGCTACACCTTC. Translated: CSVLYYGYTF.

This chain links TRBV2 with TRBJ2-7; 8 bases map to TRBD1. Trimming cost V 6 bases and J 11 bases; bases outside gene matches: 0. The length of the CDR3 is 9 residues. Germline V gives CDR1 SNHLY, CDR2 FYNNEI. This chain's CDR3 is CASRTGEYV. The CDR3 nucleotides read TGTGCCAGCAGGACAGGGGAGTACGTC.

V is TRBV11-2 and J is TRBJ2-7; D is ambiguous. The CDR3 consists of 13 residues. Looked up from germline, CDR1 is SGHAT and CDR2 is FQNNGV. V dropped 3 bases and J dropped 7 bases, with 13 bases sitting between them. Written as DNA, the CDR3 is TGTGCCAGCAGCTTCGGTTCCCAGGCGGAGCAGTACTTC. Its translation is CASSFGSQAEQYF.

The chain recombines TRBV13 with TRBJ1-1, with D tentatively TRBD1 (5 bases). Germline-derived CDR1 and CDR2 are PRHDT and FYEKMQ (reference sequence). This CDR3 region has 18 residues. V lost 5 bases and J 0 bases, leaving 22 bases between the germline ends. CDR3 in DNA: TGTGCCAGCAGCCCCACGGATAATTCGGGACCCCTGAACACTGAAGCTTTCTTT. Amino acid sequence: CASSPTDNSGPLNTEAFF.

The chain carries TRBV11-3 and TRBJ1-1; no firm D call. This CDR3 is 16 amino acids long. Germline loops: CDR1 SGHNT, CDR2 YENEEA. V was pared by 4 bases and J by 1 base, with 16 bases between. The CDR3 bases are TGTGCCAGCAGCTCATCCGCCGGGCCACCGAACACTGAAGCTTTCTTT. This gives the protein CASSSSAGPPNTEAFF. The variable domain in full, with the rest retrieved from reference TRBV11-3 and TRBJ1-1, is EAGVVQSPRYKIIEKKQPVAFWCNPISGHNTLYWYLQNLGQGPELLIRYENEEAVDDSQLPKDRFSAERLKGVDSTLKIQPAELGDSAVYLCASSSSAGPPNTEAFFGQGTRLTVV.

DNA of the CDR3: TGTGCCAGCAGCCAAGGATGGGAGGACACTGAAGCTTTCTTT. It is translated as CASSQGWEDTEAFF. This sequence joins TRBV14 and TRBJ1-1; D ambiguous. Germline V CDR1 and CDR2: SGHDN, FVKESK. The CDR3 runs 14 residues. With 1 base removed from V and 3 bases from J, the gap between germline ends came to 9 bases.

The CDR3 bases are TGTGCCAGCAGCCCTCTGGGACAGGGAGCAGGGACCTTC. Encoded protein: CASSPLGQGAGTF. This sequence joins TRBV7-9 and TRBJ1-2; 9 bases fit TRBD1. CDR1 SEHNR and CDR2 FQNEAQ come from the germline V gene (reference sequence). After removal of 5 bases from V and 14 bases from J, the junction contained 12 bases not matched to a gene. CDR3 size: 13 residues.

The chain uses TRBV2 and TRBJ1-6; D might be TRBD1 (6 bases). The V and J ends lost 6 bases and 7 bases respectively, with 16 bases between them. Germline V gene sequence: CDR1 SNHLY, CDR2 FYNNEI. CDR3 length: 15 residues. CDR3 nucleotide sequence: TGTGCCAGCAGGTCCCAGGCAGGGGCGAATTCACCCCTCCACTTT. Its translation: CASRSQAGANSPLHF.

The chain carries TRBV2 and TRBJ2-7; D tentatively fits TRBD1 or TRBD2 (5 bases each). V was clipped by 7 bases and J by 4 bases, with 8 bases between them. The CDR3 extends over 11 amino acids. Germline CDR1 is SNHLY and CDR2 is FYNNEI. The CDR3, as DNA: TGTGCCAGCAATGGGGGATACGAGCAGTACTTC. Its translation: CASNGGYEQYF.

The CDR3 DNA follows: TGTGCCAGCAGGCCCGGGAGGGCGGGGACCTACAATGAGCAGTTCTTC. This sequence encodes CASRPGRAGTYNEQFF. V and J are TRBV27 and TRBJ2-1; 8 bases map to TRBD2. The CDR3 is 16 amino acids. The junction had 9 bases not matched to a gene; V was cut back by 6 bases and J by 2 bases. Per the germline V gene, CDR1 is MNHEY and CDR2 is SMNVEV (reference sequence).

The chain combines TRBV18 with TRBJ1-1; D gene unclear. Germline V gene data show CDR1 as KGHSH and CDR2 as LQKENI. The V gene lost 3 bases and the J gene lost 10 bases, with 18 bases spanning the gap. The CDR3 has 14 amino acids. The CDR3 protein is CASSPAFVVARAFF. The CDR3 DNA reads TGTGCCAGCTCACCCGCTTTTGTAGTGGCAAGAGCTTTCTTT.

The V and J genes are TRBV19 and TRBJ1-5; weak D call: TRBD1 (5 bases). V lost 6 bases and J 2 bases, leaving 14 bases between the germline ends. CDR1 is LNHDA and CDR2 is SQIVND in the germline V gene (reference sequence). This CDR3 spans 15 amino acids. The CDR3 sequence: CASSINRDGNQPQHF. For the CDR3, the DNA is TGTGCCAGTAGCATAAACCGGGACGGCAATCAGCCCCAGCATTTT.

The chain uses TRBV4-1 and TRBJ1-2, with D perhaps matching TRBD1 (6 bases). This CDR3 has 16 residues. V was trimmed by 0 bases and J by 8 bases, leaving 19 bases between them. Germline assignment: CDR1 MGHRA and CDR2 YSYEKL. CDR3 DNA sequence: TGCGCCAGCAGCCAAGATACGACGGTACAGGGACGGGGCTACACCTTC. This encodes CASSQDTTVQGRGYTF.

The genes are TRBV2 and TRBJ2-5, with 9 positions matching TRBD2. Germline V gives CDR1 SNHLY, CDR2 FYNNEI. The CDR3 runs 15 residues. V dropped 5 bases and J dropped 5; count of bases not matched to a gene: 9. Written as DNA, the CDR3 is TGTGCCAGCAGTCTAGCGGGGTTGAGGGAGGAGACCCAGTACTTC. As protein: CASSLAGLREETQYF.

The J gene is TRBJ2-3, the V gene TRBV7-9; D not certain. Per the germline V gene, CDR1 is SEHNR and CDR2 is FQNEAQ (reference sequence). The CDR3 spans 12 residues. Trimming left V 1 base short and J 7 bases short, with 6 bases between. CDR3 DNA: TGTGCCAGCAGCTTAGAAGGAAATACGCAGTATTTT. Translated, it gives CASSLEGNTQYF.

The chain has TRBV2 and TRBJ1-5; 10 bases map to TRBD1. Germline V lookup: CDR1 SNHLY, CDR2 FYNNEI. CDR3 length: 13 residues. Trimming removed 7 bases from V and 9 bases from J; junction bases left unmatched: 6. CDR3 in amino acids: CASMGQGPGPQHF. The DNA of the CDR3 is TGTGCCAGCATGGGACAGGGGCCGGGGCCCCAGCATTTT.

This rearrangement joins TRBV18 to TRBJ1-1; D ambiguous. The CDR3 has 14 amino acids. The V and J ends lost 6 bases and 1 base respectively, with 12 bases between them. CDR1 is KGHSH, CDR2 LQKENI, per germline. DNA for the CDR3: TGTGCCAGCTCCCCCTCGGCGGGGAACACTGAAGCTTTCTTT. Its translation is CASSPSAGNTEAFF.

This chain uses TRBV2 with TRBJ1-3; D may be TRBD1 (6 bases). The germline V gene has CDR1 SNHLY and CDR2 FYNNEI. Trimming took 5 bases from V and 0 from J, leaving 11 bases between them. There are 15 residues in the CDR3. Written as DNA, the CDR3 is TGTGCCAGCAGTCCACAGGGCCACTCTGGAAACACCATATATTTT. Amino acid sequence: CASSPQGHSGNTIYF. Full variable domain (outside the CDR3, taken from reference TRBV2 and TRBJ1-3): EPEVTQTPSHQVTQMGQEVILRCVPISNHLYFYWYRQILGQKVEFLVSFYNNEISEKSEIFDDQFSVERPDGSNFTLKIRSTKLEDSAMYFCASSPQGHSGNTIYFGEGSWLTVV.

V gene TRBV2 combines with J gene TRBJ1-5, with 7 positions matching TRBD1. V shed 9 bases, J shed 6 bases, and the junction held 11 bases outside the gene matches. This CDR3 has 14 amino acids. Germline lookup yields CDR1 SNHLY and CDR2 FYNNEI. The CDR3 protein is CASKDRDFPQPQHF. CDR3 coding DNA: TGTGCCAGTAAAGACAGGGACTTCCCTCAGCCCCAGCATTTT.

This chain links TRBV27 with TRBJ1-1, with unresolved D. Germline loops: CDR1 MNHEY, CDR2 SMNVEV (reference sequence). This CDR3 spans 15 amino acids. Trimming shortened V by 5 bases and J by 7 bases, and 20 bases separated the two germline ends. The CDR3 bases are TGTGCCAGCAGTCCCCGACCCATAAAACAGAGTGAAGCTTTCTTT. Its protein product is CASSPRPIKQSEAFF.

This clone has just a few counts. The chain recombines TRBV27 with TRBJ2-2; D may be TRBD1 or TRBD2 (5 bases each). V was clipped by 3 bases and J by 8 bases, with 13 bases between them. The CDR3 loop spans 14 amino acids. Germline lookup yields CDR1 MNHEY and CDR2 SMNVEV (reference sequence). The CDR3 DNA is TGTGCCAGCAGTTTCGGCAGGGCGGGTGGGGAGCTGTTTTTT. This sequence encodes CASSFGRAGGELFF.

The rearrangement uses TRBV10-3 and TRBJ2-2; 11 nucleotides line up with TRBD2. V lost 2 bases, J lost 1 base, and 0 bases stayed unmatched. CDR1 and CDR2 (germline): ENHRY, SYGVKD. CDR3 length: 16 amino acids. The CDR3 protein is CAISEGLAGNTGELFF. The CDR3 nucleotides read TGTGCCATCAGTGAGGGACTAGCGGGGAACACCGGGGAGCTGTTTTTT.

The chain joins TRBV2 to TRBJ2-7; 8 nucleotides line up with TRBD1. CDR3 length: 11 amino acids. The ends lost 6 bases at V and 6 bases at J; junction bases unmatched: 1. The germline gives CDR1 SNHLY, CDR2 FYNNEI. Written as DNA, the CDR3 is TGTGCCAGCAGCACAGGGGGCGAGCAGTACGTC. It encodes CASSTGGEQYV.

V is TRBV18 and J is TRBJ1-1; 8 bases are a match to TRBD1. There are 16 residues in the CDR3. Germline values: CDR1 KGHSH, CDR2 LQKENI. V lost 4 bases and J lost 1; bases outside the gene matches: 8. The CDR3 DNA reads as TGTGCCAGCTCACTCACCGGGACAGGAAAGAACACTGAAGCTTTCTTT. As protein: CASSLTGTGKNTEAFF.

CDR3: CASSFNRVRNQPQHF. The CDR3, as DNA: TGTGCCAGCAGCTTTAACAGGGTGAGAAATCAGCCCCAGCATTTT. The genes are TRBV5-8 and TRBJ1-5; tentative D call: TRBD1 (6 bases). This CDR3 region has 15 residues. Per germline, CDR1 SGHTS and CDR2 YDEGEE. With 2 bases removed from V and 4 bases from J, the gap between germline ends came to 13 bases.